The TCR beta chain described here comes from a study of T cell clonotyping in hematopoietic cell transplantation. Study-wide findings and caveats: After transplant, recipient diversity fell while pathologically expanded clonotypes grew through day 180. Graft donor and pretransplant recipient Inverse Simpson Index values predicted broader posttransplant TCR diversity.

The assay was immunoSEQ multiplex PCR, and TCRdb's table has in-frame clones only and misses some. The repertoire includes 35,000 to 45,000 clones, 85% to 95% of them detected once, and approximately 0.85% sits in the top ten. Notes on this clone: What it recognizes is unknown.

Sequencing was done on a sample of peripheral blood mononuclear cells. This receptor was obtained from a woman in her 50s in good health. Some clones in this sample may be carry-over from other donors' samples.

CDR3 residues: CSVDPGGKLFF. The CDR3 DNA reads as TGCAGCGTTGATCCGGGAGGAAAACTGTTTTTT. The chain couples TRBV29-1 to TRBJ1-4; no clear D gene. The CDR3 spans 11 residues. In germline, CDR1 is SQVTM, CDR2 ANQGSEA. V gave up 3 bases and J gave up 10 bases, with 9 bases separating them.